The TCR beta chain described here comes from a study of radiation and T cells in renal cell carcinoma (dated by TCRdb to the early 2020s). Regarding the research as a whole: In total, approximately 53 samples, comprising some 25 tumors and some 27 peripheral blood samples, were subjected to TCR beta sequencing. The final blood draw took place at 4 weeks after radiation, the same time as nephrectomy. In the 40 to 60 samples combined, around 3.9 million unique CDR3 nucleotide sequences were found, encoding 2 million to 3 million unique CDR3 amino acid sequences.

With regard to this clone: Its antigen has not been determined. No per-base quality is available; no much larger clone lies one base away.

The time point label, as the study defines it: blood 4 weeks post-SBRT, at nephrectomy. The treatment or condition label, read with the paper, signifies: 15 Gy SBRT to primary tumor, nephrectomy 4 weeks later. The samples were obtained from a clinical trial, where primary renal cell carcinomas were treated with 15 Gy stereotactic body radiation therapy and then removed by nephrectomy 4 weeks afterward. To track tumor-enriched clonotypes, serial peripheral blood was sampled from radiation-treated patients at baseline and at 2 weeks and 4 weeks after SBRT. Every patient had renal cell carcinoma of clear cell pathology. Genomic DNA for TCR sequencing was prepared using the QIAamp DNA Blood Mini Kit (Qiagen). Only samples passing all quality control checks were included in the analyses. Following the manufacturer's recommendations, the immunoSEQ kit was used to generate TCR beta libraries from genomic DNA. Library preparation used a first multiplex PCR with proprietary primers, then a second PCR adding unique barcodes, with bead cleanups after each round. A kit-provided positive control reaction and a negative control reaction were included in every sample batch. The final libraries were assessed on an Agilent 4200 TapeStation D1000 ScreenTape, pooled by volume, and quantified by qPCR. An Illumina NextSeq500 fitted with a MidOutput 150-cycle cartridge performed the sequencing, running 156 Read1 cycles and 15 Index1 cycles with the kit's custom primers. The pooled library was loaded at 1.0 pM, with an approximately 21% PhiX control spiked in. Regarding the original processing steps: Vendor-processed data were analyzed in R, and a clonotype was defined as all T cells sharing the same CDR3 nucleotide sequence. In the clone abundance analyses, frequencies in each sample were normalized to that sample's 10,000 most abundant clones. Public T cell clones, averaging fewer than five per sample, were removed before analysis. Tumor-enriched clonotypes and baseline blood-enriched clonotypes were defined as those with an abundance difference of at least 32-fold between compartments. A beta-binomial differential abundance model was used to identify clonotypes that expanded or contracted between blood time points. Similarity between tumor and blood repertoires was quantified using the Baroni-Urbani and Buser coefficient, and groups were compared with two-tailed Wilcoxon tests in R. Not all clones reach the TCRdb copy of this immuneACCESS table, which keeps in-frame sequences only. Checked studies attribute under half of the gap to unresolved V genes and leave the rest unexplained. V and J calls and clone size come straight from that table; D and trimming were deduced from the DNA. For this sample there are around 100,000 clones; roughly 82% appear just once. The leading ten clones occupy approximately 7.8% of the sample.

From the germline V gene, CDR1 is MDHEN and CDR2 is SYDVKM. From the cysteine up to the phenylalanine, the CDR3 has a length of 17 residues. The only DNA kept is the CDR3, 51 bases in frame from the first base. Trimming accounts for 4 bases at V and 8 bases at J, while the number of junction bases matched to no gene is 9. The research as a whole found: In blood, the top tumor clonotypes increased between baseline and 2 weeks post-radiation and then shrank by 4 weeks, which suggests that tumor-resident clones expanded only transiently. Tracking of blood repertoire dynamics stopped at four to five weeks after treatment, with no follow-up past that point. With a single-armed trial design, the study had no way to address how radiation dose or scheduling affects the TCR repertoire. Because pretreatment tumor biopsies were not available, the baseline intratumoral presence of clonotypes could not be determined.

Recombination connected TRBV28 to TRBJ2-3, with 16 middle bases fitting TRBD2. The sequencing here drew on blood, taken from a patient whose treatment included radiotherapy and nephrectomy. The sequence came from a man aged 55 to 70 with renal cell carcinoma. At the DNA level, the sequence is TGTGCCAGCAGTTCCCCGGGACTAGCGGGAGGGCCTGGTACGCAGTATTTT. Its protein is CASSSPGLAGGPGTQYF.